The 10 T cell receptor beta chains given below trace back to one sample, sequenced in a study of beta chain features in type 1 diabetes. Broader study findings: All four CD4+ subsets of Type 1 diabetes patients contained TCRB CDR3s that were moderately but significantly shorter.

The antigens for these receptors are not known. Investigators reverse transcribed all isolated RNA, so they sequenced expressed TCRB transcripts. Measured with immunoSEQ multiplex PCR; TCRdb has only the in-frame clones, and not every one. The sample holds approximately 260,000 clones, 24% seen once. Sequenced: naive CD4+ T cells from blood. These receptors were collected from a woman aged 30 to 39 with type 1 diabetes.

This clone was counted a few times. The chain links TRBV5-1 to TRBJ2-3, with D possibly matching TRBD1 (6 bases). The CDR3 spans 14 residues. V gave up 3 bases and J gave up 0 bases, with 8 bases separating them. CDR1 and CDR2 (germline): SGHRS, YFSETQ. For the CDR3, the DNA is TGCGCCAGCAGCTCAACAGGGAGCACAGATACGCAGTATTTT. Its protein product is CASSSTGSTDTQYF.

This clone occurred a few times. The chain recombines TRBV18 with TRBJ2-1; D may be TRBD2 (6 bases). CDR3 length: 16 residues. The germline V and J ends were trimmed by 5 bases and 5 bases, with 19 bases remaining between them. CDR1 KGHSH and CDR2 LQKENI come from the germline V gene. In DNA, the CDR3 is TGTGCCAGCTCAGACCAAGGGCTAGCGAAAAACAATGAGCAGTTCTTC. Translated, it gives CASSDQGLAKNNEQFF.

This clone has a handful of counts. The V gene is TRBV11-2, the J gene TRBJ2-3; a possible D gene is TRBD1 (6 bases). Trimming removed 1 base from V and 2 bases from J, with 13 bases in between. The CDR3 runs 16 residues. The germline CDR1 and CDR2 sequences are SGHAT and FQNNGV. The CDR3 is CASSLGQGLDTDTQYF. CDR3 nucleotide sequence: TGTGCCAGCAGCTTAGGGCAGGGGCTTGACACAGATACGCAGTATTTT.

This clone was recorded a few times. In DNA, the CDR3 is TGTGCCAGCAAGGACAGGGGGGGGCCCGGGGAGCTGTTTTTT. Translating it yields CASKDRGGPGELFF. This sequence joins TRBV25-1 and TRBJ2-2; 10 bases agree with TRBD1. V trimming: 7 bases; J trimming: 6 bases; junction bases outside the gene matches: 5. Germline V gene lookup returns CDR1 MGHDK and CDR2 SYGVNS. The CDR3 has 14 residues.

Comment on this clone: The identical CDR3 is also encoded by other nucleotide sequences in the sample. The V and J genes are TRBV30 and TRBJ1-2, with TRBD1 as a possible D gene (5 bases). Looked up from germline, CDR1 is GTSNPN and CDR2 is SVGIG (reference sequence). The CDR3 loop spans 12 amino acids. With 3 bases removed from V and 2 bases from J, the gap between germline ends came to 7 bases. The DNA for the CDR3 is TGTGCCTGGAGGGCAGGGAACTATGGCTACACCTTC. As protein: CAWRAGNYGYTF.

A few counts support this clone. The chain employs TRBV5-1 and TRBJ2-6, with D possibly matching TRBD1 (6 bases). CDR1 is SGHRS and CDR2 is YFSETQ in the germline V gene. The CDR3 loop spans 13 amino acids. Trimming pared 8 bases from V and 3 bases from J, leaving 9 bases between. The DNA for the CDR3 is TGCGCCAGTTACAGGGATGGGGCCAACGTCCTGACTTTC. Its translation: CASYRDGANVLTF.

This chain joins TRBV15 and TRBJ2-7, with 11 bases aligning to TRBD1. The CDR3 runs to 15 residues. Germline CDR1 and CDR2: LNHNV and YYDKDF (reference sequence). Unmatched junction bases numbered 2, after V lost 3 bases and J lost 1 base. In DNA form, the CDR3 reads TGTGCCACCAGCAGCCGGGACAGGGGGTCCTACGAGCAGTACTTC. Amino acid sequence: CATSSRDRGSYEQYF.

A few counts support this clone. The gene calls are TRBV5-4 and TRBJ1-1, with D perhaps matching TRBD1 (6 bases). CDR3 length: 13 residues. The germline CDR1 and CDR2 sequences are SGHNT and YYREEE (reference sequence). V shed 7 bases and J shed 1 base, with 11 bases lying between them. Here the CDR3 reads CASQGQQNTEAFF. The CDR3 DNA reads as TGTGCCAGCCAAGGACAGCAGAACACTGAAGCTTTCTTT. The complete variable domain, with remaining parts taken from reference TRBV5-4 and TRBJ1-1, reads ETGVTQSPTHLIKTRGQQVTLRCSSQSGHNTVSWYQQALGQGPQFIFQYYREEENGRGNFPPRFSGLQFPNYSSELNVNALELDDSALYLCASQGQQNTEAFFGQGTRLTVV.

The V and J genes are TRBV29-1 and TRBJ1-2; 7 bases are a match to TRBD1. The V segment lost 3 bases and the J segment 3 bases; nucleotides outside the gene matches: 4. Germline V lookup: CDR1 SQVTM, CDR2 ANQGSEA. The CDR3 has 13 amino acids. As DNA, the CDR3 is TGCAGCGTTGACCCGGGACAGTACTATGGCTACACCTTC. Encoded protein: CSVDPGQYYGYTF. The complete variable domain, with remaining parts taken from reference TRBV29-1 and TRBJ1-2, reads SAVISQKPSRDICQRGTSLTIQCQVDSQVTMMFWYRQQPGQSLTLIATANQGSEATYESGFVIDKFPISRPNLTFSTLTVSNMSPEDSSIYLCSVDPGQYYGYTFGSGTRLTVV.

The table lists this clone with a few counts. CDR3 in DNA: TGTGCCAGCAGCCAGGGGCTCCTTGATACGCAGTATTTT. Amino acid sequence: CASSQGLLDTQYF. J is TRBJ2-3 and V is TRBV11-2, with a possible D match to TRBD1 (6 bases). CDR3 size: 13 residues. Germline CDR1 SGHAT, CDR2 FQNNGV. V was cut by 5 bases and J by 6 bases, with 12 bases left in between.